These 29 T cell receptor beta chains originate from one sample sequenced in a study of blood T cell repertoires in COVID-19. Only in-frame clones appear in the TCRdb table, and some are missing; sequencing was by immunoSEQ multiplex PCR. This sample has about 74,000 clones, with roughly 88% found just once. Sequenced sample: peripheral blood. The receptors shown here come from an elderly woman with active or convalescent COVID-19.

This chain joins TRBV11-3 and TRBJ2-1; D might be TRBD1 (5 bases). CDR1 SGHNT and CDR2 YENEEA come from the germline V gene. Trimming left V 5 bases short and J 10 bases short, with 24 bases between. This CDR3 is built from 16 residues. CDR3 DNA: TGTGCCAGCAGCCCTGGACACGAAAGCGCGCAATGGGAGCAGTTCTTC. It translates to CASSPGHESAQWEQFF.

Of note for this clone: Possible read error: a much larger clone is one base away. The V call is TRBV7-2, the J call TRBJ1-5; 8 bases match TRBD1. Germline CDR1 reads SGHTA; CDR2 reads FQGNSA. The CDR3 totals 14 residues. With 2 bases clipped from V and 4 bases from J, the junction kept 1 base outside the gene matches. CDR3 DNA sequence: TGTGCCAGCAGCTTATGGGACAGGAATCAGCCCCAGCATTTT. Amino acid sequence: CASSLWDRNQPQHF.

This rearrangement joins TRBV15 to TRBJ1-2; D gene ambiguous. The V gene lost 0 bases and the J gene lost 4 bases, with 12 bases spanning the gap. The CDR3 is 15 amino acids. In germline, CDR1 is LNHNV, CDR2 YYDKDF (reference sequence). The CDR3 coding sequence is TGTGCCACCAGCAGAGATCGAGCAGACATCTATGGCTACACCTTC. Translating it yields CATSRDRADIYGYTF.

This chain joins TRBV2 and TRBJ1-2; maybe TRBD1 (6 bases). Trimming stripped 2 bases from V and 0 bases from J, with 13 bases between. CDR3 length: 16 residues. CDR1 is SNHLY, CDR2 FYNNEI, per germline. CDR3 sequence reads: CASSETRQASNYGYTF. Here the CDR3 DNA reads TGTGCCAGCAGTGAAACCAGACAGGCCTCTAACTATGGCTACACCTTC.

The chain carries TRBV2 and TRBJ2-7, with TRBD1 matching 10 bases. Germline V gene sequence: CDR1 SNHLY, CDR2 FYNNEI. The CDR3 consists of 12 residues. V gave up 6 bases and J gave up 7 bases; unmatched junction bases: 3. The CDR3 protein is CASRGQGREQYF. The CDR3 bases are TGTGCCAGCAGGGGACAGGGGCGTGAGCAGTACTTC.

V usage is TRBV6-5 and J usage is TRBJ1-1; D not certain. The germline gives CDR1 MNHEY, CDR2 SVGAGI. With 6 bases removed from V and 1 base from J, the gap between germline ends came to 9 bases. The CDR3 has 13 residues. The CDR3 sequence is CASRPPGNTEAFF. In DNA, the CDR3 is TGTGCCAGCAGGCCCCCGGGGAACACTGAAGCTTTCTTT.

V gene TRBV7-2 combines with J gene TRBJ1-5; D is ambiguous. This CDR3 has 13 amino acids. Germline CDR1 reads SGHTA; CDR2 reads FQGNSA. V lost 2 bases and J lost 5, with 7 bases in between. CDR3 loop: CASSLRQDQPQHF. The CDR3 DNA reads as TGTGCCAGCAGCTTAAGGCAGGATCAGCCCCAGCATTTT.

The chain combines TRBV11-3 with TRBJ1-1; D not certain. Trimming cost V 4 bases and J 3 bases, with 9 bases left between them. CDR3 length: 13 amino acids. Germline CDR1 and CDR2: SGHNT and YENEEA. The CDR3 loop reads CASSSREYTEAFF. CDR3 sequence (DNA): TGTGCCAGCAGCTCCCGGGAGTACACTGAAGCTTTCTTT.

CDR3 in amino acids: CASSQRGGSALEQFF. CDR3 DNA: TGTGCCAGCAGCCAAAGAGGTGGTAGCGCGCTTGAGCAGTTCTTC. The J gene is TRBJ2-1, the V gene TRBV7-2; tentatively, D is TRBD2 (5 bases). Germline loops: CDR1 SGHTA, CDR2 FQGNSA. Trimming pared 5 bases from V and 9 bases from J, leaving 20 bases between. The CDR3 totals 15 residues. Together with reference TRBV7-2 and TRBJ2-1, the CDR3 gives the full variable domain: GAGVSQSPSNKVTEKGKDVELRCDPISGHTALYWYRQSLGQGLEFLIYFQGNSAPDKSGLPSDRFSAERTGGSVSTLTIQRTQQEDSAVYLCASSQRGGSALEQFFGPGTRLTVL.

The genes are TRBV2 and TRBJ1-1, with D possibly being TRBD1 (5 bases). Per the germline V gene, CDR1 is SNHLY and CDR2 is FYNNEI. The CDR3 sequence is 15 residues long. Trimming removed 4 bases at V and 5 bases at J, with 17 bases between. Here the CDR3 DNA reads TGTGCCAGCAGTGGCGGACACCTGATGGGTACTGAAGCTTTCTTT. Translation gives CASSGGHLMGTEAFF.

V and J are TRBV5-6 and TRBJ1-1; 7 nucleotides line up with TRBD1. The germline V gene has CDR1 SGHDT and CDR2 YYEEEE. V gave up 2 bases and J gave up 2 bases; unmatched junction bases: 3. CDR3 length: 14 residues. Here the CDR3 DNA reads TGTGCCAGCAGCTTCGGGACAGAAAACACTGAAGCTTTCTTT. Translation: CASSFGTENTEAFF.

The CDR3 protein is CASSLGTDQETQYF. CDR3 in DNA: TGCGCCAGCAGCTTAGGGACAGACCAAGAGACCCAGTACTTC. The J gene is TRBJ2-5, the V gene TRBV5-1, with 7 bases identical to TRBD1. The CDR3 has 14 residues. Trimming cost V 2 bases and J 0 bases; bases outside gene matches: 1. Germline CDR1 reads SGHRS; CDR2 reads YFSETQ.

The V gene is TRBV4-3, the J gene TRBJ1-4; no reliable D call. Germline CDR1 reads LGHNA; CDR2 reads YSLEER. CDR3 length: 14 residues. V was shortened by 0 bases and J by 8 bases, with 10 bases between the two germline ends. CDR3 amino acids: CASSQDFLEEKLFF. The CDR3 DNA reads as TGCGCCAGCAGCCAAGATTTCCTGGAGGAAAAACTGTTTTTT.

The CDR3 bases are TGTGCCAGCAGTTACTCGAGGGTGCCACCCAATGAGCAGTTCTTC. This translates into CASSYSRVPPNEQFF. V gene TRBV6-2 or TRBV6-3 combines with J gene TRBJ2-1; D possibly corresponds to TRBD2 (5 bases). V dropped 0 bases and J dropped 6 bases, with 12 bases sitting between them. This CDR3 comprises 15 residues. Germline V lookup: CDR1 MNHEY, CDR2 SVGEGT.

The CDR3 region is CASSRTGAYTDTQYF. DNA of the CDR3: TGCGCCAGCAGTCGAACCGGAGCTTACACAGATACGCAGTATTTT. V is TRBV5-1 and J is TRBJ2-3, with D uncertain. With 5 bases removed from V and 2 bases from J, the gap between germline ends came to 15 bases. This CDR3 comprises 15 residues. Germline assignment: CDR1 SGHRS and CDR2 YFSETQ.

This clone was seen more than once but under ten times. The CDR3 region is CASSLYRTANNSPLHF. CDR3 DNA: TGTGCCAGCAGCTTATATCGGACAGCGAATAATTCACCCCTCCACTTT. This chain uses TRBV11-2 with TRBJ1-6, with D maybe TRBD1 (6 bases). V lost 2 bases, J lost 5 bases, and 13 bases lay in between. From germline, CDR1 is SGHAT and CDR2 FQNNGV. The CDR3 length is 16 residues.

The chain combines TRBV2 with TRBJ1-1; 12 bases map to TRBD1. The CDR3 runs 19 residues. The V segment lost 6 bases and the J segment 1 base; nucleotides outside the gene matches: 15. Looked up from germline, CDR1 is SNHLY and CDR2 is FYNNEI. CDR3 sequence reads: CASSPPGQGAMERNTEAFF. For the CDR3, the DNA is TGTGCCAGCAGCCCGCCGGGACAGGGGGCAATGGAGCGGAACACTGAAGCTTTCTTT.

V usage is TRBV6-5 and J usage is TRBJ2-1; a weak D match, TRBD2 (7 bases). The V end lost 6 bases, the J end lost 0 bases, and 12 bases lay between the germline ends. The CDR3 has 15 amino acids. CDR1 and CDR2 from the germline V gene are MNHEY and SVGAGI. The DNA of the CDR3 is TGTGCCAGCAGGGGAGGGGGGAGCTCCTACAATGAGCAGTTCTTC. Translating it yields CASRGGGSSYNEQFF.

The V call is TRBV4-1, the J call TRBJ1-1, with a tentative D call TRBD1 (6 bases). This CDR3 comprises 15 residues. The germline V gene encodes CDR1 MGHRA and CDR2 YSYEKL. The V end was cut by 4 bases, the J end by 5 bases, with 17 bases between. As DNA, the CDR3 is TGCGCCAGCAGCCCGAGATACAGGGAGGGAACTGAAGCTTTCTTT. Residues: CASSPRYREGTEAFF.

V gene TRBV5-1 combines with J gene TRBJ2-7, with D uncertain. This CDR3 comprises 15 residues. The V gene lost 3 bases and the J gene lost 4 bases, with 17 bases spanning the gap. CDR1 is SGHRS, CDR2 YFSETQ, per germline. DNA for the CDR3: TGCGCCAGCAGCTCCCACCCGGGTCCGGAATACGAGCAGTACTTC. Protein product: CASSSHPGPEYEQYF.

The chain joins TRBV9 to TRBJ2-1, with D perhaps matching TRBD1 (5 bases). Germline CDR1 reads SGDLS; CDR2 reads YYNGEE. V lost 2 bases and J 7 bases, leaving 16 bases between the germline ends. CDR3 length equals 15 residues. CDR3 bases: TGTGCCAGCAGCGTGACGTGGGGCAGGAATAATGAGCAGTTCTTC. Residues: CASSVTWGRNNEQFF.

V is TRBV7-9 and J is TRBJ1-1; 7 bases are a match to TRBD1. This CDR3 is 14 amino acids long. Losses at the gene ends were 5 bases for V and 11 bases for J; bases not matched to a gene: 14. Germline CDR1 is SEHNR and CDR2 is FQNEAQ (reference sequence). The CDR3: CASSPNRGRQGAFF. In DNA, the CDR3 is TGTGCCAGCAGCCCAAATCGGGGAAGACAGGGTGCTTTCTTT.

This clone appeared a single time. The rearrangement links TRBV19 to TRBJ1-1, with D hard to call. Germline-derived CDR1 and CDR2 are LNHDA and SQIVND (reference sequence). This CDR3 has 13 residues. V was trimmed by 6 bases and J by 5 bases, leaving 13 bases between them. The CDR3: CASSGQAGTEAFF. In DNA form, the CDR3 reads TGTGCCAGTAGCGGGCAGGCGGGGACTGAAGCTTTCTTT.

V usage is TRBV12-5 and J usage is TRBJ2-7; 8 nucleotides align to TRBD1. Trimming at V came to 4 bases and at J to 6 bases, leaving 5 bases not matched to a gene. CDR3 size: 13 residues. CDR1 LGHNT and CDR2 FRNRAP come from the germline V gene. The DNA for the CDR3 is TGTGCTAGTGGTTCCTCGGACAGGGTCGAGCAGTACTTC. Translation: CASGSSDRVEQYF.

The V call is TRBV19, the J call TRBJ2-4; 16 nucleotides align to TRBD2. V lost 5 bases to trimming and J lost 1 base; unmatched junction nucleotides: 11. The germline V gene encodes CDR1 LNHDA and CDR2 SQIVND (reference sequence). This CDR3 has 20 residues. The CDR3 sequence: CASSSSPGLAGGLAKNIQYF. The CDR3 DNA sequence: TGTGCCAGTAGTTCCTCCCCGGGACTAGCGGGAGGGCTGGCCAAAAACATTCAGTACTTC. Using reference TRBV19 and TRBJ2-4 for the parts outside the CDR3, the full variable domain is DGGITQSPKYLFRKEGQNVTLSCEQNLNHDAMYWYRQDPGQGLRLIYYSQIVNDFQKGDIAEGYSVSREKKESFPLTVTSAQKNPTAFYLCASSSSPGLAGGLAKNIQYFGAGTRLSVL.

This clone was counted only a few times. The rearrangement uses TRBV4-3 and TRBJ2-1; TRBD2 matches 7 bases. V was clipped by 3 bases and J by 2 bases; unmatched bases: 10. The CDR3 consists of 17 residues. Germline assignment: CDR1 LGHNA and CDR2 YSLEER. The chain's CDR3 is CASSQRPVLAAYNEQFF. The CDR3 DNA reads TGCGCCAGCAGCCAGCGTCCGGTGCTAGCGGCCTACAATGAGCAGTTCTTC.

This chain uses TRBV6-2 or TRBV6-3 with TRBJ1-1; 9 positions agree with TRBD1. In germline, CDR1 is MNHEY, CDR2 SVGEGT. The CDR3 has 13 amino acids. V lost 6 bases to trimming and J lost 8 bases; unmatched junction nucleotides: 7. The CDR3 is CASSSTGTGEAFF. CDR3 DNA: TGTGCCAGCAGCAGTACCGGGACAGGGGAAGCTTTCTTT.

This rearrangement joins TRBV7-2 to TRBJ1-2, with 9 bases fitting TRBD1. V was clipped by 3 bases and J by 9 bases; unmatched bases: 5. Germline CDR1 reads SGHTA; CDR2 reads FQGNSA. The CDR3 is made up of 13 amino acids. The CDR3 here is CASSFRDRDRYTF. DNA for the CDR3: TGTGCCAGCAGCTTCCGGGACAGGGACCGCTACACCTTC.

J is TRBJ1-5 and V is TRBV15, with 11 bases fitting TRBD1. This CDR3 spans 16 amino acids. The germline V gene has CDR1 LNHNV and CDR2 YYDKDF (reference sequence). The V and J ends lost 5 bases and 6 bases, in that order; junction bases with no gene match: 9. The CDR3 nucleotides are TGTGCCACCAGCGGTGGGACAGGGGGTGGTTTTCAGCCCCAGCATTTT. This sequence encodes CATSGGTGGGFQPQHF.